Listed below are T cell receptor beta chains from one sample, sequenced in a study of beta chain features in type 1 diabetes. Data came from immunoSEQ multiplex PCR; TCRdb stores just in-frame clones and leaves some out. The data hold more than 120,000 clones, with more than 9% observed a single time. Sample: naive CD4+ T cells from blood. The receptors were sampled from a man between 18 and 35 years old in good health. The CDR3 runs from the conserved cysteine through the conserved F or W.

CASTFYEQYF | TRBV28 | 10 | TRBJ2-7
CASSPQGRGTYNEQFF | TRBV7-2 | 16 | TRBJ2-1
CASSLIRSGGPFSYEQYF | TRBV7-2 | 18 | TRBJ2-7
CASSGTAMGVNQPQHF | TRBV18 | 16 | TRBJ1-5
CASSQEGGFPHEETQYF | TRBV13 | 17 | TRBJ2-5
CASTGDPEGTEAFF | TRBV2 | 14 | TRBJ1-1
CASSPLPSGGARYEQYF | TRBV19 | 17 | TRBJ2-7
CAWSWEAYEQYF | TRBV30 | 12 | NA
CATSGGEGPDEQYF | TRBV15 | 14 | TRBJ2-7
CASSPGTAQETQYF | TRBV5-1 | 14 | TRBJ2-5
CASSSSGTTNSYEQYF | TRBV5-5 | 16 | TRBJ2-7
CASSLGRNNEQFF | TRBV7-2 | 13 | TRBJ2-1
CASSFNWDRKNIQYF | TRBV7-2 | 15 | TRBJ2-4
CASSLGGLGTGELFF | TRBV5-4 | 15 | TRBJ2-2
CASSLGTGSNQPQHF | TRBV6-6 | 15 | TRBJ1-5
CASSSAGTGRNTIYF | TRBV7-8 | 15 | TRBJ1-3
CAISESYSPKNEQFF | TRBV10-3 | 15 | TRBJ2-1
CASSPSGVETEAFF | TRBV18 | 14 | TRBJ1-1
CASRKLGNYNQPQHF | TRBV7-2 | 15 | TRBJ1-5
CASSPDTGNQPQHF | TRBV7-2 | 14 | TRBJ1-5
CASSRSGGASYNEQFF | TRBV11-2 | 16 | TRBJ2-1
CASSSTLSGANVLTF | TRBV11-2 | 15 | TRBJ2-6
CASSYSRAYSNQPQHF | TRBV6-5 | 16 | TRBJ1-5
CASSQGLAGGGTDTQYF | TRBV4-2 | 17 | TRBJ2-3
CASSLTGRYGYTF | TRBV7-8 | 13 | TRBJ1-2
CASSALLAGVTDTQYF | TRBV5-4 | 16 | TRBJ2-3
CASSRNQETQYF | TRBV7-2 | 12 | TRBJ2-5
CASGTGGGNTIYF | TRBV12-5 | 13 | TRBJ1-3
CASSALGGGEKLFF | TRBV7-2 | 14 | TRBJ1-4
CASSAPSGGALIEQFF | TRBV7-2 | 16 | TRBJ2-1
CASSGEDQPQHF | TRBV2 | 12 | TRBJ1-5
CASSDGGTQYF | TRBV6-1 | 11 | TRBJ2-5
CASSLSSGSSGVLGEQFF | TRBV7-8 | 18 | TRBJ2-1
CASGESGDGSPLHF | TRBV19 | 14 | TRBJ1-6
CASSLEQGGQPQHF | TRBV5-8 | 14 | TRBJ1-5
CASSEMGTGVYEQYF | TRBV6-1 | 15 | TRBJ2-7
CATQGDRSYEQYF | TRBV30 | 13 | TRBJ2-7
CASTPRGANSPLHF | TRBV28 | 14 | TRBJ1-6
CASSLGGTRQEKLFF | TRBV7-9 | 15 | TRBJ1-4
CASSTDRLNEQFF | TRBV7-2 | 13 | TRBJ2-1
CASSLGAGGDTQYF | TRBV11-3 | 14 | TRBJ2-3
CASSWTGTYGYTF | TRBV7-8 | 13 | TRBJ1-2
CASSATGTYITDTQYF | TRBV9 | 16 | TRBJ2-3
CAISETGDNSPLHF | TRBV10-3 | 14 | TRBJ1-6
CASSLSGYSTDTQYF | TRBV7-9 | 15 | TRBJ2-3
CAWSVGGFSNQPQHF | TRBV30 | 15 | TRBJ1-5